The next 22 T cell receptor beta chains were all read from a single sample in a study of graft-versus-host responses after intestinal transplantation. Sequencing was performed with immunoSEQ multiplex PCR; in TCRdb, only in-frame clones are kept and a portion is missing. The sample contains about 120,000 clones, 85% to 95% of which appear only once. Antigens for these TCRs are unknown. Sequences were derived from unstimulated CD8+ T cells sorted from spleen or lymph node cells, sampled before transplant. The source of these receptors is a human donor who was the organ donor for an intestinal transplant.

The chain couples TRBV4-1 to TRBJ2-7, with a weak D call TRBD2 (7 bases). The CDR3 is made up of 14 amino acids. Germline-derived CDR1 and CDR2 are MGHRA and YSYEKL. V gave up 4 bases and J gave up 2 bases, with 12 bases separating them. CDR3: CASSPGAGAYEQYF. CDR3 coding DNA: TGCGCCAGCAGCCCGGGGGCGGGGGCCTACGAGCAGTACTTC.

The gene calls are TRBV7-6 and TRBJ2-1, with D hard to call. V lost 1 base, J lost 10 bases, and 11 bases lay in between. This CDR3 comprises 13 residues. Germline loops: CDR1 SGHVS, CDR2 FNYEAQ. The CDR3 loop is CASSLEVRREQFF. The CDR3 DNA reads as TGTGCCAGCAGCTTAGAGGTGCGACGGGAGCAGTTCTTC.

The chain carries TRBV21-1 and TRBJ1-2; the table assigns TRBD1, which was not confirmed against the DNA. TRBV21-1 is labeled a pseudogene. This CDR3 contains 15 residues. The CDR3 region is CASSTSATGINGYTF. CDR3 nucleotides: TGTGCCAGCAGCACCTCGGCGACAGGGATCAACGGCTACACCTTC.

The chain joins TRBV11-2 to TRBJ1-1; D not resolved. Germline CDR1 reads SGHAT; CDR2 reads FQNNGV. This CDR3 contains 12 residues. V was shortened by 5 bases and J by 4 bases, with 8 bases between the two germline ends. The DNA for the CDR3 is TGTGCCAGCAGCCCTTTGGGCACTGAAGCTTTCTTT. This codes for CASSPLGTEAFF.

This clone has a handful of counts. This rearrangement joins TRBV7-2 to TRBJ2-7; D gene uncertain. The CDR3 extends over 12 amino acids. Germline V gives CDR1 SGHTA, CDR2 FQGNSA. V was clipped by 2 bases and J by 0 bases, with 2 bases between them. CDR3 residues: CASSLPSYEQYF. CDR3 sequence (DNA): TGTGCCAGCAGCTTACCCTCCTACGAGCAGTACTTC.

This clone was counted once. V is TRBV28 and J is TRBJ1-6; D is undetermined. Germline assignment: CDR1 MDHEN and CDR2 SYDVKM. The CDR3 sequence is 14 residues long. V lost 3 bases and J lost 0, with 3 bases in between. The CDR3 here is CASSFRSYNSPLHF. CDR3 DNA: TGTGCCAGCAGTTTCCGCTCCTATAATTCACCCCTCCACTTT.

The chain recombines TRBV4-1 with TRBJ2-7, with D perhaps matching TRBD2 (6 bases). Germline loops: CDR1 MGHRA, CDR2 YSYEKL. The CDR3 totals 14 residues. V lost 0 bases and J lost 5, with 11 bases in between. The CDR3: CASSQDGRLHEQYF. CDR3 sequence (DNA): TGCGCCAGCAGCCAAGATGGGAGGCTCCACGAGCAGTACTTC.

This chain connects TRBV18 to TRBJ2-1, with 8 bases identical to TRBD2. V trimming: 3 bases; J trimming: 1 base; junction bases outside the gene matches: 5. This CDR3 has 16 amino acids. Per the germline V gene, CDR1 is KGHSH and CDR2 is LQKENI. The CDR3 DNA is TGTGCCAGCTCACCTATAGCTAGCGGGTCCTACAATGAGCAGTTCTTC. This sequence encodes CASSPIASGSYNEQFF.

The chain couples TRBV25-1 to TRBJ2-3; maybe TRBD1 (5 bases). Germline V gene data show CDR1 as MGHDK and CDR2 as SYGVNS. V dropped 5 bases and J dropped 2 bases, with 11 bases sitting between them. The CDR3 loop spans 14 amino acids. CDR3 coding DNA: TGTGCCAGCAGTCCAGGGTGGGACACAGATACGCAGTATTTT. Translation gives CASSPGWDTDTQYF.

The count of this clone is one. The J gene is TRBJ2-3, the V gene TRBV27; tentatively, D is TRBD1 (6 bases). Germline lookup yields CDR1 MNHEY and CDR2 SMNVEV (reference sequence). V was shortened by 4 bases and J by 0 bases, with 14 bases between the two germline ends. The CDR3 runs to 16 residues. CDR3 in DNA: TGTGCCAGCAGTTCGATAGGGGGACGAAGCACAGATACGCAGTATTTT. It is translated as CASSSIGGRSTDTQYF.

The CDR3 spells CASSSGYGYTF. CDR3 DNA: TGTGCCAGCAGTTCAGGCTATGGCTACACCTTC. The J gene is TRBJ1-2, the V gene TRBV6-5; D gene ambiguous. The CDR3 has 11 amino acids. CDR1 and CDR2 (germline): MNHEY, SVGAGI. Trimming took 4 bases from V and 4 from J, leaving 4 bases between them.

CDR3 loop: CASSYGGVRDTQYF. As DNA, the CDR3 is TGTGCCAGCAGTTACGGGGGAGTGAGAGATACGCAGTATTTT. The chain recombines TRBV6-5 with TRBJ2-3; perhaps D is TRBD1 or TRBD2 (5 bases each). CDR1 and CDR2 (germline): MNHEY, SVGAGI. Trimming removed 2 bases from V and 5 bases from J, with 11 bases in between. There are 14 residues in the CDR3.

The chain links TRBV12-5 to TRBJ1-1; D uncertain. Per the germline V gene, CDR1 is LGHNT and CDR2 is FRNRAP. Deletions cut 7 bases from V and 3 bases from J, with 9 bases between. The CDR3 loop spans 12 amino acids. The CDR3 DNA reads TGTGCTAGTGCCGTGGGTGACACTGAAGCTTTCTTT. Residues: CASAVGDTEAFF.

The V gene is TRBV28, the J gene TRBJ2-3; 7 bases agree with TRBD2. CDR3 length equals 15 residues. Looked up from germline, CDR1 is MDHEN and CDR2 is SYDVKM. J gave up 1 base and V 3 bases, and 4 bases lay outside the gene matches. The CDR3 loop is CASSFTLAGTDTQYF. As DNA, the CDR3 is TGTGCCAGCAGTTTTACCCTAGCGGGCACAGATACGCAGTATTTT.

The chain employs TRBV9 and TRBJ1-1; possible D gene TRBD1, 5 bases. The germline V gene has CDR1 SGDLS and CDR2 YYNGEE. Between the trimmed V and J ends, which lost 0 bases and 0 bases, there was a span of 6 bases. The CDR3 is 14 amino acids. The CDR3 sequence: CASSVGQMNTEAFF. CDR3 in DNA: TGTGCCAGCAGCGTAGGACAGATGAACACTGAAGCTTTCTTT. Full variable domain (rest looked up from reference TRBV9 and TRBJ1-1): DSGVTQTPKHLITATGQRVTLRCSPRSGDLSVYWYQQSLDQGLQFLIQYYNGEERAKGNILERFSAQQFPDLHSELNLSSLELGDSALYFCASSVGQMNTEAFFGQGTRLTVV.

The V gene is TRBV18, the J gene TRBJ1-5, with D possibly matching TRBD1 (5 bases). V lost 3 bases and J 0 bases, leaving 12 bases between the germline ends. Germline assignment: CDR1 KGHSH and CDR2 LQKENI. This CDR3 comprises 16 residues. The CDR3 spells CASSPRDPDSNQPQHF. The CDR3 DNA reads TGTGCCAGCTCACCGCGGGACCCGGATAGCAATCAGCCCCAGCATTTT.

V usage is TRBV5-1 and J usage is TRBJ2-3; maybe TRBD2 (6 bases). Looked up from germline, CDR1 is SGHRS and CDR2 is YFSETQ. V was cut by 0 bases and J by 13 bases, with 15 bases left in between. The CDR3 is 13 amino acids. DNA for the CDR3: TGCGCCAGCAGCTTGGTGGGACTTCAGGGCGAGTATTTT. Its translation is CASSLVGLQGEYF. The entire variable domain, with the rest obtained from reference TRBV5-1 and TRBJ2-3, is as follows: KAGVTQTPRYLIKTRGQQVTLSCSPISGHRSVSWYQQTPGQGLQFLFEYFSETQRNKGNFPGRFSGRQFSNSRSEMNVSTLELGDSALYLCASSLVGLQGEYFGPGTRLTVL.

The genes are TRBV9 and TRBJ2-7, with D possibly matching TRBD2 (6 bases). Trimming stripped 0 bases from V and 3 bases from J, with 19 bases between. In germline, CDR1 is SGDLS, CDR2 YYNGEE. There are 17 residues in the CDR3. The chain's CDR3 is CASSVGEDPISYYEQYF. The CDR3 DNA sequence: TGTGCCAGCAGCGTAGGGGAGGACCCGATCTCCTACTACGAGCAGTACTTC.

The chain recombines TRBV27 with TRBJ1-5; D gene ambiguous. Germline V gene data show CDR1 as MNHEY and CDR2 as SMNVEV (reference sequence). This CDR3 is 13 amino acids long. The V end lost 1 base, the J end lost 4 bases, and 5 bases lay between the germline ends. CDR3 sequence (DNA): TGTGCCAGCAGTTTATACCCGAATCAGCCCCAGCATTTT. Its translation is CASSLYPNQPQHF.

CDR3 in DNA: TGTGCCAGCAGCGTAGGGTCAGGGGTCTACGAGCAGTACTTC. Translated: CASSVGSGVYEQYF. This chain joins TRBV9 and TRBJ2-7, with D maybe TRBD1 (6 bases). The germline gives CDR1 SGDLS, CDR2 YYNGEE. V lost 0 bases and J 3 bases, leaving 10 bases between the germline ends. This CDR3 is built from 14 residues.

This clone was detected once. This chain connects TRBV4-2 to TRBJ2-7; D unresolved. The germline V gene encodes CDR1 LGHNA and CDR2 YNFKEQ. CDR3 length: 13 amino acids. The V end was cut by 6 bases, the J end by 2 bases, with 11 bases between. Here the CDR3 reads CASSLGLTYEQYF. CDR3 coding DNA: TGTGCCAGCAGTTTAGGCCTAACCTACGAGCAGTACTTC.

This chain uses TRBV27 with TRBJ2-5; no clear D. The CDR3 covers 13 residues. The V end was cut by 3 bases, the J end by 4 bases, with 9 bases between. Germline V CDR1 and CDR2: MNHEY, SMNVEV (reference sequence). The CDR3 sequence is CASSFTPRETQYF. The CDR3 nucleotides are TGTGCCAGCAGTTTCACCCCCCGAGAGACCCAGTACTTC.